A single sample gave rise to the 19 T cell receptor beta chains below, sequenced in a study of blood T cell repertoires in COVID-19. Sequencing used immunoSEQ multiplex PCR; TCRdb keeps in-frame clones, though not all of them. The table records approximately 330,000 clones, about 90% of them present only once. Sequencing was performed on peripheral blood. The receptors come from a woman aged 40-49 years with COVID-19, enrolled during active disease.

The chain has TRBV29-1 and TRBJ2-4, with 9 bases fitting TRBD1. In germline, CDR1 is SQVTM, CDR2 ANQGSEA. Trimming at V came to 4 bases and at J to 8 bases, leaving 6 bases not matched to a gene. The CDR3 spans 13 residues. The CDR3 bases are TGCAGCGTTGCGGGACAGGGTATCCACATTCAGTACTTC. Protein: CSVAGQGIHIQYF.

The chain joins TRBV6-6 to TRBJ2-2; D is perhaps TRBD2 (7 bases). Germline values: CDR1 MNHNY, CDR2 SVGAGI (reference sequence). CDR3 length equals 12 residues. In DNA form, the CDR3 reads TGTGCTTCTAGGGGGGGCTACGGGGAGCTGTTTTTT. It codes for CASRGGYGELFF.

Worth noting for this clone: This sample includes further DNA sequences coding for the same CDR3. The gene calls are TRBV9 and TRBJ2-6; 11 bases agree with TRBD1. The ends lost 3 bases at V and 4 bases at J; junction bases unmatched: 9. The CDR3 spans 18 residues. Germline lookup yields CDR1 SGDLS and CDR2 YYNGEE. The CDR3, as DNA: TGTGCCAGCAGCGCAGGGACAGGGGGACTGGGAGGGGCCAACGTCCTGACTTTC. Translating gives CASSAGTGGLGGANVLTF. The full variable domain, with the rest looked up from reference TRBV9 and TRBJ2-6, is DSGVTQTPKHLITATGQRVTLRCSPRSGDLSVYWYQQSLDQGLQFLIQYYNGEERAKGNILERFSAQQFPDLHSELNLSSLELGDSALYFCASSAGTGGLGGANVLTFGAGSRLTVL.

J is TRBJ1-1 and V is TRBV3-1 (or the pseudogene TRBV3-2), with 7 bases matching TRBD1. Germline CDR1 and CDR2: LGHDT and YNNKEL (reference sequence). V shed 1 base, J shed 2 bases, and the junction held 1 base outside the gene matches. The CDR3 loop spans 14 amino acids. CDR3 sequence reads: CASSQGGGNTEAFF. The CDR3 nucleotides read TGTGCCAGCAGCCAAGGAGGGGGCAACACTGAAGCTTTCTTT.

CDR3 coding DNA: TGCGCCAGCAGCCAAGCCCCCACTAGCGGGGGCACAGATACGCAGTATTTT. It is translated as CASSQAPTSGGTDTQYF. This chain links TRBV4-3 with TRBJ2-3; 10 bases fit TRBD2. The CDR3 loop spans 17 amino acids. CDR1 is LGHNA, CDR2 YSLEER, per germline. V gave up 1 base and J gave up 1 base; unmatched junction bases: 5.

A few counts support this clone. The chain employs TRBV6-2 or TRBV6-3 and TRBJ2-7, with TRBD2 as a possible D gene (5 bases). Germline CDR1 and CDR2: MNHEY and SVGEGT. V was pared by 2 bases and J by 0 bases, with 8 bases between. The CDR3 sequence is 14 residues long. The CDR3 protein is CASSYLEGSYEQYF. The CDR3 DNA reads TGTGCCAGCAGTTACCTCGAGGGCTCCTACGAGCAGTACTTC.

The V call is TRBV5-4, the J call TRBJ2-4, with 7 bases identical to TRBD1. CDR1 is SGHNT and CDR2 is YYREEE in the germline V gene (reference sequence). The CDR3 is made up of 16 amino acids. The J segment lost 0 bases and the V segment lost 2 bases, leaving 5 bases of the junction unmatched. The CDR3 DNA reads as TGTGCCAGCAGCTTAGGACAGGATCTAGCCAAAAACATTCAGTACTTC. Translation gives CASSLGQDLAKNIQYF.

The chain employs TRBV13 and TRBJ2-7; 7 bases fit TRBD1. CDR1 and CDR2 from the germline V gene are PRHDT and FYEKMQ (reference sequence). The J segment lost 3 bases and the V segment lost 8 bases, leaving 7 bases of the junction unmatched. This CDR3 contains 13 residues. In DNA form, the CDR3 reads TGTGCCAGCCGACTTACAGGGGTCTACGAGCAGTACTTC. Its translation is CASRLTGVYEQYF. Variable domain in full (rest from reference TRBV13 and TRBJ2-7): AAGVIQSPRHLIKEKRETATLKCYPIPRHDTVYWYQQGPGQDPQFLISFYEKMQSDKGSIPDRFSAQQFSDYHSELNMSSLELGDSALYFCASRLTGVYEQYFGPGTRLTVT.

DNA for the CDR3: TGTGCCAGCAGTTTATCGTTCTTATGGGCGCAGGGTTACGAGCAGTACTTC. This codes for CASSLSFLWAQGYEQYF. The chain links TRBV27 to TRBJ2-7, with a tentative D call TRBD1 (5 bases). This CDR3 comprises 17 residues. Germline CDR1 MNHEY, CDR2 SMNVEV (reference sequence). Trimming took off 0 bases at V and 4 bases at J, with 19 bases between the two ends.

To note about this clone: At the DNA level, this CDR3 is encoded by other sequences in the same sample as well. The chain joins TRBV9 to TRBJ2-2; the match to TRBD2 covers 7 bases. CDR3 length equals 15 residues. Trimming cost V 1 base and J 1 base; bases outside gene matches: 1. Germline CDR1 and CDR2: SGDLS and YYNGEE. The CDR3 DNA reads TGTGCCAGCAGCGTACTAGCGGTGAACACCGGGGAGCTGTTTTTT. Protein: CASSVLAVNTGELFF.

The J gene is TRBJ2-2, the V gene TRBV19; D is perhaps TRBD1 (6 bases). The CDR3 extends over 15 amino acids. The germline V and J ends were trimmed by 5 bases and 0 bases, with 10 bases remaining between them. The germline gives CDR1 LNHDA, CDR2 SQIVND (reference sequence). The CDR3: CASSVTGSNTGELFF. Written as DNA, the CDR3 is TGTGCCAGTAGTGTGACAGGATCGAACACCGGGGAGCTGTTTTTT.

The chain combines TRBV5-4 with TRBJ2-5; D gene uncertain. Germline-derived CDR1 and CDR2 are SGHNT and YYREEE (reference sequence). Deletions cut 0 bases from V and 0 bases from J, with 3 bases between. The CDR3 is made up of 13 amino acids. The DNA of the CDR3 is TGTGCCAGCAGCTTGGTCAACCAAGAGACCCAGTACTTC. Translation: CASSLVNQETQYF.

This clone came up many times. The chain couples TRBV3-1 (or the pseudogene TRBV3-2) to TRBJ2-1; 8 bases map to TRBD2. Germline values: CDR1 LGHDT, CDR2 YNNKEL (reference sequence). There are 17 residues in the CDR3. Trimming cost V 1 base and J 6 bases; bases outside gene matches: 11. CDR3 in DNA: TGTGCCAGCAGCCAAGCGGCCCGGGAGGGGCCGATCAATGAGCAGTTCTTC. Translation: CASSQAAREGPINEQFF.

The gene calls are TRBV15 and TRBJ1-4; tentative D call: TRBD1 (5 bases). This CDR3 region has 15 residues. Trimming took off 1 base at V and 4 bases at J, with 10 bases between the two ends. The germline V gene has CDR1 LNHNV and CDR2 YYDKDF (reference sequence). The CDR3 sequence is CATSRVRQNNEKLFF. In DNA form, the CDR3 reads TGTGCCACCAGCAGAGTTCGACAGAATAATGAAAAACTGTTTTTT.

The chain combines TRBV3-1 (or the pseudogene TRBV3-2) with TRBJ2-7, with TRBD2 matching over 9 bases. V lost 3 bases to trimming and J lost 4 bases; unmatched junction nucleotides: 10. Germline V gene sequence: CDR1 LGHDT, CDR2 YNNKEL (reference sequence). The CDR3 has 16 amino acids. CDR3 in DNA: TGTGCCAGCAGCCATGTTCCGGGACTAGCCTCGTACGAGCAGTACTTC. Protein sequence: CASSHVPGLASYEQYF.

This chain joins TRBV27 and TRBJ2-7, with TRBD2 identical over 11 bases. V lost 4 bases, J lost 2 bases, and 10 bases stayed unmatched. Germline-derived CDR1 and CDR2 are MNHEY and SMNVEV (reference sequence). This CDR3 is built from 17 residues. CDR3 sequence reads: CASSSFGTSGPTYEQYF. In DNA form, the CDR3 reads TGTGCCAGCAGTTCATTTGGGACTAGCGGACCTACCTACGAGCAGTACTTC.

This clone was seen just once. The chain joins TRBV11-1 to TRBJ2-5; the D is unclear. This CDR3 has 15 amino acids. Germline V gene data show CDR1 as SGHAT and CDR2 as FQDESV (reference sequence). V was clipped by 1 base and J by 0 bases, with 9 bases between them. The CDR3 region has the DNA TGTGCCAGCAGCTTAGAGCGAGCGTACCAAGAGACCCAGTACTTC. The encoded protein is CASSLERAYQETQYF.

V gene TRBV7-7 combines with J gene TRBJ2-6; D gene uncertain. Germline V gene sequence: CDR1 SSHAT, CDR2 FNYEAQ (reference sequence). This CDR3 is 13 amino acids long. The CDR3 DNA sequence: TGTGCTAGTACGAATTCTGGGGCCAACGTCCTGACTTTC. Encoded protein: CASTNSGANVLTF.

The chain carries TRBV18 and TRBJ2-2; maybe TRBD1 (6 bases). This CDR3 has 15 amino acids. Germline V lookup: CDR1 KGHSH, CDR2 LQKENI. The V and J ends lost 5 bases and 5 bases respectively, with 15 bases between them. In nucleotides, the CDR3 is TGTGCCAGCTCAACCCGGACAGCGGAAACCGGGGAGCTGTTTTTT. Protein sequence: CASSTRTAETGELFF.